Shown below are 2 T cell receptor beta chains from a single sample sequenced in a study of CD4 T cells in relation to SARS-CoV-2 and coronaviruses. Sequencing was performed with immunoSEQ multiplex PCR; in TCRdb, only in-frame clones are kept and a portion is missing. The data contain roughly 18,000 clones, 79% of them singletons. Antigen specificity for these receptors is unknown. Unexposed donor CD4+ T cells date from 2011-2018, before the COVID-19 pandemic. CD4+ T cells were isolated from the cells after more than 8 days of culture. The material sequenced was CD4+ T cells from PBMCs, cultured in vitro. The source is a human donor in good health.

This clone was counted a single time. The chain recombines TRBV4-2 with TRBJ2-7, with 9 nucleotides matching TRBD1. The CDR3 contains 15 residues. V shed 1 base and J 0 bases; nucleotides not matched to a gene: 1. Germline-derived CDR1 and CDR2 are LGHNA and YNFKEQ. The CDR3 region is CASSQAGQGSYEQYF. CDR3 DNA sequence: TGTGCCAGCAGCCAAGCGGGACAGGGCTCCTACGAGCAGTACTTC.

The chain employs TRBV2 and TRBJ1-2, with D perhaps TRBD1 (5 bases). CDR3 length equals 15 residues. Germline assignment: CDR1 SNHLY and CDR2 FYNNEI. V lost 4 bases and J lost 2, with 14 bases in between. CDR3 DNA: TGTGCCAGCAGTGTAAGCGGGGCCAGGAACTATGGCTACACCTTC. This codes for CASSVSGARNYGYTF.